This T cell receptor beta chain was retrieved from a study of blood T cell repertoires in COVID-19 (dated by TCRdb to the early 2020s). Turning to the overall study: Samples covering the acute and convalescent phases of COVID-19 were provided by collaborators in the United States, Italy and Spain. The dataset comprised deeply sampled blood TCRbeta repertoires from subjects exposed to, actively infected with, or recovered from COVID-19. Samples came from the ongoing ImmuneRACE study (first 160 participants) plus 1,254 subjects from 6 global collaborators. The prospective study material was composed of cDNA or gDNA derived from T cells, B-cell-depleted T cells, or PBMCs. The repertoires were released in a freely available public database intended as a resource for research on the immune response to SARS-CoV-2. Where available, HLA class I and class II types were obtained from metadata supplied by the sample provider rather than from assay-based typing. Nearly every sample came with metadata listing a de-identified subject ID, COVID-19 status, age in years and sex. Overall results and qualifications from the work: How much clinical and demographic metadata was included differed by source and by participant, and the metadata was provided uncurated.

Each collaborating institution followed its own protocols to collect whole blood in K2EDTA tubes. Collaborator samples were shipped for TCRbeta analysis as frozen whole blood, isolated PBMCs, or DNA extracted from either sample type. CDR1 and CDR2 (MRHNA, SNTAGT) derive from the germline V gene. Counted from cysteine to phenylalanine, this CDR3 has 15 amino acids. CDR3 DNA only is kept here, 45 bases in frame from base 1. Trimming leaves V shorter by 6 bases and J shorter by 5 bases, with the junction holding 7 bases beyond the gene matches. The immunoSEQ Assay, a bias-controlled multiplex PCR, was used to amplify TCRbeta CDR3 regions from genomic DNA. Per the source publication's procedure: The number of nucleated cells in each sample was estimated by amplification of reference gene primers within the assay. Sequence reads were collapsed and filtered to measure the absolute abundance of every unique TCRbeta CDR3 rearrangement. For each sample, productive Simpson clonality was calculated as the square root of Simpson's diversity index over productive rearrangements. Not all clones reach the TCRdb copy of this immuneACCESS table, which keeps in-frame sequences only. Checked studies attribute under half of the gap to unresolved V genes and leave the rest unexplained. V, J and clone size are taken as reported in that table, and D and trimming were inferred from the DNA itself. The table for this sample lists just over 90,000 clones; approximately 80% of them were counted only once. The ten largest make up 7% of the sample.

There are a few counts of this clone. Its cognate antigen has yet to be identified. Per-base quality was not reported, and no clone a single base away is much larger than it. Recombination joined TRBV6-4 with TRBJ2-1; 10 bases in between match TRBD2. The TCR originated in a man aged 65 to 85 with acute or convalescent COVID-19. The specimen sequenced was peripheral blood. The CDR3 protein: CASSALAGEHNEQFF. The DNA sequence reads TGTGCCAGCAGCGCGCTAGCGGGAGAACACAATGAGCAGTTCTTC.